The 17 T cell receptor beta chains reported below all come from one sample, sequenced in a study of CD4+ T cells in melanoma. TCRdb's copy holds only in-frame clones and misses some; the assay was immunoSEQ multiplex PCR. The repertoire holds roughly 60,000 clones, roughly two thirds seen once, with roughly 4.5% in the top ten. The sample consisted of tumor tissue. These receptors came from a human donor with melanoma.

The chain couples TRBV28 to TRBJ2-1; D is unresolved. The CDR3 contains 14 residues. V gave up 2 bases and J gave up 6 bases, with 11 bases separating them. Germline CDR1 and CDR2: MDHEN and SYDVKM. Here the CDR3 DNA reads TGTGCCAGCAGTTTAGGGATGGCTCTCAATGAGCAGTTCTTC. It specifies CASSLGMALNEQFF.

The chain recombines TRBV29-1 with TRBJ2-1, with a possible D match to TRBD2 (5 bases). V was pared by 0 bases and J by 15 bases, with 18 bases between. The CDR3 is made up of 13 amino acids. The germline V gene has CDR1 SQVTM and CDR2 ANQGSEA. DNA for the CDR3: TGCAGCGTTGAAGATCTTTCGGGGAGTTACCCGTTCTTC. Protein product: CSVEDLSGSYPFF.

The chain recombines TRBV2 with TRBJ1-1; D unclear. The CDR3 totals 11 residues. CDR1 and CDR2 from the germline V gene are SNHLY and FYNNEI. V lost 10 bases to trimming and J lost 1 base, with 7 bases between them. Here the CDR3 reads CATPENTEAFF. In nucleotides, the CDR3 is TGTGCCACCCCCGAGAACACTGAAGCTTTCTTT. Full variable domain (missing parts from reference TRBV2 and TRBJ1-1): EPEVTQTPSHQVTQMGQEVILRCVPISNHLYFYWYRQILGQKVEFLVSFYNNEISEKSEIFDDQFSVERPDGSNFTLKIRSTKLEDSAMYFCATPENTEAFFGQGTRLTVV.

J is TRBJ2-1 and V is TRBV7-9; D may match TRBD1 or TRBD2 (5 bases each). Germline V gene lookup returns CDR1 SEHNR and CDR2 FQNEAQ (reference sequence). Between the trimmed V and J ends, which lost 3 bases and 8 bases, there was a span of 5 bases. This CDR3 contains 11 residues. The CDR3 DNA sequence: TGTGCCAGCAGCTTGGGGGATGAGCAGTTCTTC. It encodes CASSLGDEQFF.

CDR3 coding DNA: TGTGCCAGCAGTTCCGGGACAGGGTACGGAAAACTGTTTTTT. It encodes CASSSGTGYGKLFF. This chain links TRBV28 with TRBJ1-4; 9 nucleotides match TRBD1. This CDR3 has 14 amino acids. The ends lost 4 bases at V and 10 bases at J; junction bases unmatched: 7. CDR1 MDHEN and CDR2 SYDVKM come from the germline V gene. The entire variable domain, with the rest obtained from reference TRBV28 and TRBJ1-4, is as follows: DVKVTQSSRYLVKRTGEKVFLECVQDMDHENMFWYRQDPGLGLRLIYFSYDVKMKEKGDIPEGYSVSREKKERFSLILESASTNQTSMYLCASSSGTGYGKLFFGSGTQLSVL.

This chain connects TRBV4-3 to TRBJ2-1, with TRBD2 identical over 14 bases. The CDR3 is 17 amino acids. J was trimmed by 6 bases and V by 4 bases; bases with no gene match: 8. Germline V gives CDR1 LGHNA, CDR2 YSLEER. CDR3 amino acids: CASSPRLAGGPANEQFF. CDR3 nucleotide sequence: TGCGCCAGCAGCCCTAGACTAGCGGGGGGGCCTGCCAATGAGCAGTTCTTC.

V and J are TRBV7-8 and TRBJ2-7; no definite D call. The V gene lost 5 bases and the J gene lost 7 bases, with 9 bases spanning the gap. The germline gives CDR1 SGHVS, CDR2 FQNEAQ. The CDR3 sequence is 11 residues long. The CDR3 here is CASSARLEQYF. In DNA form, the CDR3 reads TGTGCCAGCAGCGCCCGATTAGAGCAGTACTTC.

This chain uses TRBV7-8 with TRBJ1-1; the match to TRBD1 covers 8 bases. The ends lost 6 bases at V and 8 bases at J; junction bases unmatched: 8. Looked up from germline, CDR1 is SGHVS and CDR2 is FQNEAQ. The CDR3 is made up of 13 amino acids. CDR3 DNA sequence: TGTGCCAGCAGTGGACAGGGATTTGGAGAAGCTTTCTTT. Protein product: CASSGQGFGEAFF. Filled out from reference TRBV7-8 and TRBJ1-1, the complete variable domain reads GAGVSQSPRYKVAKRGQDVALRCDPISGHVSLFWYQQALGQGPEFLTYFQNEAQLDKSGLPSDRFFAERPEGSVSTLKIQRTQQEDSAVYLCASSGQGFGEAFFGQGTRLTVV.

The rearrangement joins TRBV7-8 to TRBJ2-7; 9 bases map to TRBD2. V lost 4 bases to trimming and J lost 2 bases; unmatched junction nucleotides: 3. From germline, CDR1 is SGHVS and CDR2 FQNEAQ. There are 14 residues in the CDR3. The CDR3 sequence: CASSSRTSAYEQYF. For the CDR3, the DNA is TGTGCCAGCAGCTCCAGGACTAGCGCCTACGAGCAGTACTTC.

The rearrangement uses TRBV5-1 and TRBJ2-7; 12 bases are shared with TRBD1. J lost 5 bases, V lost 0 bases, and 9 bases had no gene match. The CDR3 length is 17 residues. CDR1 SGHRS and CDR2 YFSETQ come from the germline V gene. DNA for the CDR3: TGCGCCAGCAGCTTGGGAGGGACAGGGGGCGGATTGAACGAGCAGTACTTC. As protein: CASSLGGTGGGLNEQYF.

The rearrangement links TRBV7-2 to TRBJ2-7; perhaps TRBD1 as D (6 bases). The germline V and J ends were trimmed by 0 bases and 0 bases, with 9 bases remaining between them. CDR3 length equals 15 residues. CDR1 SGHTA and CDR2 FQGNSA come from the germline V gene. In DNA form, the CDR3 reads TGTGCCAGCAGCTTAGCAGGGGGAAGCTCCTACGAGCAGTACTTC. This translates into CASSLAGGSSYEQYF.

The chain has TRBV7-2 and TRBJ2-7, with TRBD1 as a possible D gene (6 bases). This CDR3 has 15 residues. CDR1 is SGHTA and CDR2 is FQGNSA in the germline V gene. V lost 5 bases and J 0 bases, leaving 14 bases between the germline ends. CDR3 sequence reads: CASSPGQLSSYEQYF. The CDR3, as DNA: TGTGCCAGCAGCCCCGGACAGCTTAGCTCCTACGAGCAGTACTTC.

J is TRBJ2-1 and V is TRBV6-4, with D perhaps matching TRBD1 or TRBD2 (6 bases each). Germline CDR1 reads MRHNA; CDR2 reads SNTAGT. The CDR3 covers 14 residues. The V end lost 4 bases, the J end lost 8 bases, and 15 bases lay between the germline ends. The CDR3 nucleotides are TGTGCCAGCAGTGCCCAGGAGGGGGTAGATGAGCAGTTCTTC. Translation gives CASSAQEGVDEQFF.

A note on this clone: Other nucleotide sequences from this sample produce the same CDR3. J is TRBJ2-3 and V is TRBV9; D remains unclear. Deletions cut 0 bases from V and 3 bases from J, with 2 bases between. Germline V lookup: CDR1 SGDLS, CDR2 YYNGEE. This CDR3 has 12 residues. In DNA, the CDR3 is TGTGCCAGCAGCGTAGGTACAGATACGCAGTATTTT. Translating gives CASSVGTDTQYF.

The chain couples TRBV20-1 to TRBJ2-5, with D perhaps TRBD2 (5 bases). Germline V gene data show CDR1 as DFQATT and CDR2 as SNEGSKA (reference sequence). This CDR3 is built from 11 residues. The V gene lost 6 bases and the J gene lost 2 bases, with 7 bases spanning the gap. CDR3 residues: CSAAVQETQYF. DNA of the CDR3: TGCAGTGCAGCGGTTCAAGAGACCCAGTACTTC.

The chain has TRBV2 and TRBJ1-4; D gene ambiguous. Per the germline V gene, CDR1 is SNHLY and CDR2 is FYNNEI. Trimming removed 2 bases at V and 0 bases at J, with 7 bases between. CDR3 length equals 15 residues. The CDR3 spells CASSEHRATNEKLFF. The CDR3 DNA reads as TGTGCCAGCAGTGAACATCGGGCAACTAATGAAAAACTGTTTTTT. Variable domain in full (rest from reference TRBV2 and TRBJ1-4): EPEVTQTPSHQVTQMGQEVILRCVPISNHLYFYWYRQILGQKVEFLVSFYNNEISEKSEIFDDQFSVERPDGSNFTLKIRSTKLEDSAMYFCASSEHRATNEKLFFGSGTQLSVL.

This clone has at least ten counts. The chain employs TRBV2 and TRBJ2-7; 9 nucleotides match TRBD1. This CDR3 contains 11 residues. V lost 7 bases to trimming and J lost 7 bases; unmatched junction nucleotides: 2. The germline CDR1 and CDR2 sequences are SNHLY and FYNNEI. DNA for the CDR3: TGTGCCAGCACCGACAGGGGGGAGCAGTACTTC. This gives the protein CASTDRGEQYF.